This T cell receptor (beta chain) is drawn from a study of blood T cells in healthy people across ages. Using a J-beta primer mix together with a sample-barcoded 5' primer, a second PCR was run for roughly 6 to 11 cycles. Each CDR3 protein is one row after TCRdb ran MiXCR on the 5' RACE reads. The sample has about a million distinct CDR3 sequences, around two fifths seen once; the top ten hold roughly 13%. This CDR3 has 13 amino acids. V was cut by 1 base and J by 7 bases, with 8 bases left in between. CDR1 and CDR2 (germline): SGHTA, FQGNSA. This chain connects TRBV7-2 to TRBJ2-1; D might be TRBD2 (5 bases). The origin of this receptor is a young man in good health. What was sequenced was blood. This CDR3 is CASSLDGVNEQFF. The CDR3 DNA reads TGTGCCAGCAGCTTAGACGGGGTTAATGAGCAGTTCTTC.